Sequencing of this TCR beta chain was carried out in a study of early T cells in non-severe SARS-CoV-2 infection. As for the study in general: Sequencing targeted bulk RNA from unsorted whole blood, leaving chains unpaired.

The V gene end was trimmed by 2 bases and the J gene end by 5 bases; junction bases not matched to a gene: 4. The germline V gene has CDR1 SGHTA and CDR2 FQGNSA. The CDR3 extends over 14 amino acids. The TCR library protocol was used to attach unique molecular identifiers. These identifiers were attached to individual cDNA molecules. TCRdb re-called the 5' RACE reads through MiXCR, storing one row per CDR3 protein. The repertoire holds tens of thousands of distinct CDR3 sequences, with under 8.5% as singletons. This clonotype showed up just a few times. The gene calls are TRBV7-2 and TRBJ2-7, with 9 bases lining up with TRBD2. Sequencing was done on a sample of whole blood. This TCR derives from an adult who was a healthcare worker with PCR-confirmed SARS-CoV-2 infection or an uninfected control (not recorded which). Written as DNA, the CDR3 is TGTGCCAGCAGCTTATGGCCTAGCGGGAACGAGCAGTACTTC. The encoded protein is CASSLWPSGNEQYF.